What follows are 31 T cell receptor beta chains derived from one specimen sequenced in a study of blood T cell repertoires in COVID-19 (dated by TCRdb to about 2020). To prepare the library, the immunoSEQ multiplex PCR assay was applied. TCRdb holds this immuneACCESS table with in-frame rearrangements only. Some clones are missing; in checked studies, unresolved V genes explain under half, and the rest has no known cause. The sample records tens of thousands of clones, roughly 80% of which are singletons. The top ten clonotypes cover under 30% of the sample. The specimen was peripheral blood. The receptor source for this set is a woman in her seventies with acute or convalescent COVID-19.

V is TRBV4-1 and J is TRBJ1-4, with D perhaps TRBD1 (5 bases). There are 18 residues in the CDR3. Germline V gives CDR1 MGHRA, CDR2 YSYEKL. V was cut by 5 bases and J by 4 bases, with 23 bases left in between. CDR3 DNA: TGCGCCAGCAGCTATGCGACGCGGGGCGTGGGCATTAATGAAAAACTGTTTTTT. As protein: CASSYATRGVGINEKLFF.

This rearrangement joins TRBV19 to TRBJ2-1; TRBD2 aligns across 8 bases. Germline CDR1 and CDR2: LNHDA and SQIVND (reference sequence). V lost 3 bases to trimming and J lost 7 bases; unmatched junction nucleotides: 8. This CDR3 is 15 amino acids long. The CDR3 spells CASSITAGEGNEQFF. The CDR3, as DNA: TGTGCCAGTAGTATTACAGCGGGAGAAGGGAATGAGCAGTTCTTC.

The chain carries TRBV4-3 and TRBJ2-7; 7 nucleotides line up with TRBD1. The CDR3 spans 14 residues. In germline, CDR1 is LGHNA, CDR2 YSLEER. V dropped 4 bases and J dropped 0; count of bases not matched to a gene: 3. CDR3 sequence reads: CASSPDRTSYEQYF. CDR3 nucleotides: TGCGCCAGCAGCCCGGACAGGACCTCCTACGAGCAGTACTTC.

The V call is TRBV14, the J call TRBJ2-1; 12 bases map to TRBD2. Germline V lookup: CDR1 SGHDN, CDR2 FVKESK. Trimming took 1 base from V and 7 from J; bases not matched to a gene: 17. The CDR3 contains 20 residues. CDR3 amino acids: CASSQAGGLAGGWTGNEQFF. In DNA form, the CDR3 reads TGTGCCAGCAGCCAAGCCGGCGGGCTAGCGGGAGGGTGGACGGGGAATGAGCAGTTCTTC.

J is TRBJ2-7 and V is TRBV28; D not resolved. V shed 3 bases and J shed 7 bases, with 10 bases lying between them. Looked up from germline, CDR1 is MDHEN and CDR2 is SYDVKM. The CDR3 has 12 residues. CDR3 nucleotide sequence: TGTGCCAGCAGTTTGAGTTCTCGAGAGCAGTACTTC. Translated: CASSLSSREQYF.

The chain joins TRBV6-5 to TRBJ2-1, with TRBD1 identical over 7 bases. This CDR3 is 14 amino acids long. The V gene end was trimmed by 6 bases and the J gene end by 5 bases; junction bases not matched to a gene: 7. Germline V gene sequence: CDR1 MNHEY, CDR2 SVGAGI. The CDR3 nucleotides are TGTGCCAGCAGCCCGGGGACAGAAAACAATGAGCAGTTCTTC. This gives the protein CASSPGTENNEQFF.

The J gene is TRBJ2-7, the V gene TRBV2; D unresolved. The CDR3 length is 11 residues. In germline, CDR1 is SNHLY, CDR2 FYNNEI. Trimming pared 1 base from V and 10 bases from J, leaving 8 bases between. The CDR3, as DNA: TGTGCCAGCAGTGAAGACCGGAGACAGTACTTC. Protein: CASSEDRRQYF.

This clone turned up a few times. The V call is TRBV19, the J call TRBJ1-5; 8 bases align to TRBD1. J was trimmed by 0 bases and V by 5 bases; bases with no gene match: 15. This CDR3 is 19 amino acids long. Germline V gene sequence: CDR1 LNHDA, CDR2 SQIVND (reference sequence). This CDR3 reads CASSRPARTGRYSNQPQHF. The CDR3 coding sequence is TGTGCCAGTAGTCGACCAGCCCGGACAGGGAGATATAGCAATCAGCCCCAGCATTTT.

The chain recombines TRBV2 with TRBJ2-7, with TRBD2 matching over 13 bases. The CDR3 sequence is 17 residues long. With V trimmed by 7 bases and J by 0 bases, 9 bases remained unmatched. Looked up from germline, CDR1 is SNHLY and CDR2 is FYNNEI. The CDR3 spells CASKGLAGARNSYEQYF. For the CDR3, the DNA is TGTGCCAGCAAAGGACTAGCGGGGGCCAGAAACTCCTACGAGCAGTACTTC.

The chain couples TRBV28 to TRBJ2-1, with TRBD2 matching over 12 bases. The CDR3 is 17 residues long. CDR1 and CDR2 from the germline V gene are MDHEN and SYDVKM. V dropped 5 bases and J dropped 5; count of bases not matched to a gene: 10. For the CDR3, the DNA is TGTGCCAGCAGTCGACTAGCGGGAGTTAGATTAAACAATGAGCAGTTCTTC. This codes for CASSRLAGVRLNNEQFF. Filled out from reference TRBV28 and TRBJ2-1, the complete variable domain reads DVKVTQSSRYLVKRTGEKVFLECVQDMDHENMFWYRQDPGLGLRLIYFSYDVKMKEKGDIPEGYSVSREKKERFSLILESASTNQTSMYLCASSRLAGVRLNNEQFFGPGTRLTVL.

J is TRBJ1-5 and V is TRBV19; 7 positions match TRBD1. There are 14 residues in the CDR3. Trimming took 9 bases from V and 7 from J; bases not matched to a gene: 12. Germline V CDR1 and CDR2: LNHDA, SQIVND (reference sequence). DNA for the CDR3: TGTGCCAGCACTGCCACAGGGGAAAGGCAGCCCCAGCATTTT. Protein sequence: CASTATGERQPQHF.

The rearrangement links TRBV19 to TRBJ1-1, with no clear D. The V gene lost 3 bases and the J gene lost 8 bases, with 7 bases spanning the gap. Germline V gene lookup returns CDR1 LNHDA and CDR2 SQIVND (reference sequence). This CDR3 comprises 11 residues. CDR3 protein: CASSMRKEAFF. The CDR3, as DNA: TGTGCCAGTAGTATGAGAAAAGAAGCTTTCTTT.

To note about this clone: Germline and junction disagree at one end, which may indicate a read error. The CDR3 bases are TGTGCCAGCAGCTTAGTAGGTACCGGACTAGACTTC. It specifies CASSLVGTGLDF. The chain couples TRBV7-9 to TRBJ2-7; 7 bases agree with TRBD2. CDR1 and CDR2 from the germline V gene are SEHNR and FQNEAQ (reference sequence). This CDR3 spans 12 amino acids.

The V gene is TRBV9, the J gene TRBJ1-1; D is uncertain. Germline CDR1 and CDR2: SGDLS and YYNGEE. V was trimmed by 0 bases and J by 5 bases, leaving 8 bases between them. CDR3 length: 13 residues. CDR3 sequence: CASSVAGFTEAFF. The DNA for the CDR3 is TGTGCCAGCAGCGTAGCGGGGTTTACTGAAGCTTTCTTT.

The V and J genes are TRBV19 and TRBJ1-5; TRBD1 matches 9 bases. Trimming removed 6 bases from V and 2 bases from J; junction bases left unmatched: 2. The CDR3 has 14 amino acids. Germline loops: CDR1 LNHDA, CDR2 SQIVND (reference sequence). CDR3 sequence: CASRRDRGNQPQHF. Here the CDR3 DNA reads TGTGCCAGTAGACGGGACAGGGGCAATCAGCCCCAGCATTTT.

The chain links TRBV7-9 to TRBJ2-1; 9 bases match TRBD2. CDR3 length: 14 amino acids. Germline lookup yields CDR1 SEHNR and CDR2 FQNEAQ (reference sequence). V dropped 4 bases and J dropped 3; count of bases not matched to a gene: 1. The DNA for the CDR3 is TGTGCCAGCAGCTCGCGGGGGGGCTACAATGAGCAGTTCTTC. Its translation is CASSSRGGYNEQFF. Together with reference TRBV7-9 and TRBJ2-1, the CDR3 gives the full variable domain: DTGVSQNPRHKITKRGQNVTFRCDPISEHNRLYWYRQTLGQGPEFLTYFQNEAQLEKSRLLSDRFSAERPKGSFSTLEIQRTEQGDSAMYLCASSSRGGYNEQFFGPGTRLTVL.

The chain joins TRBV7-6 to TRBJ1-2; D is uncertain. The V gene's germline CDR1 is SGHVS and CDR2 FNYEAQ. Trimming took 1 base from V and 7 from J, leaving 10 bases between them. The CDR3 is 13 amino acids. CDR3 in DNA: TGTGCCAGCAGCTTAGACAGTGCCGGTGGCTACACCTTC. It is translated as CASSLDSAGGYTF.

This chain joins TRBV28 and TRBJ2-7, with TRBD2 identical over 14 bases. This CDR3 comprises 18 residues. V was clipped by 7 bases and J by 3 bases; unmatched bases: 14. Germline-derived CDR1 and CDR2 are MDHEN and SYDVKM. The CDR3 coding sequence is TGTGCCAGCAAGGGCAGATCCTGGACTAGCGGGAGGATCTACGAGCAGTACTTC. This sequence encodes CASKGRSWTSGRIYEQYF. The whole variable domain, filled in from reference TRBV28 and TRBJ2-7, reads DVKVTQSSRYLVKRTGEKVFLECVQDMDHENMFWYRQDPGLGLRLIYFSYDVKMKEKGDIPEGYSVSREKKERFSLILESASTNQTSMYLCASKGRSWTSGRIYEQYFGPGTRLTVT.

This clone has just a few counts. The rearrangement uses TRBV2 and TRBJ1-2; 8 nucleotides align to TRBD1. The CDR3 length is 13 residues. From germline, CDR1 is SNHLY and CDR2 FYNNEI. V trimming: 4 bases; J trimming: 7 bases; junction bases outside the gene matches: 5. CDR3 sequence (DNA): TGTGCCAGCAGTGGGCAGGGGGCGTTTGGCTACACCTTC. This sequence encodes CASSGQGAFGYTF. The variable domain in full, with the rest retrieved from reference TRBV2 and TRBJ1-2, is EPEVTQTPSHQVTQMGQEVILRCVPISNHLYFYWYRQILGQKVEFLVSFYNNEISEKSEIFDDQFSVERPDGSNFTLKIRSTKLEDSAMYFCASSGQGAFGYTFGSGTRLTVV.

There are a few counts of this clone. This sequence joins TRBV6-6 and TRBJ1-1, with D unresolved. Trimming pared 6 bases from V and 1 base from J, leaving 12 bases between. This CDR3 contains 14 residues. CDR1 and CDR2 from the germline V gene are MNHNY and SVGAGI (reference sequence). The CDR3, as DNA: TGTGCCAGCAGCCAACAAGTTGAGAACACTGAAGCTTTCTTT. Protein: CASSQQVENTEAFF.

The CDR3 protein is CASSRGTAVEQYF. The CDR3 DNA follows: TGTGCCAGCAGTCGAGGGACTGCGGTCGAGCAGTACTTC. This chain uses TRBV12-3 or TRBV12-4 with TRBJ2-7, with D maybe TRBD2 (6 bases). The CDR3 extends over 13 amino acids. The ends were cut back, 5 bases at V and 6 bases at J, with 14 bases in the middle.

This clone was counted a few times. V gene TRBV28 combines with J gene TRBJ2-1; D is perhaps TRBD2 (7 bases). Germline lookup yields CDR1 MDHEN and CDR2 SYDVKM. This CDR3 region has 13 residues. Between the trimmed V and J ends, which lost 7 bases and 9 bases, there was a span of 16 bases. The CDR3 bases are TGTGCCAGCACCGTGGGGGGGGCGCGTGAGCAGTTCTTC. Its protein product is CASTVGGAREQFF. Supplemented by reference TRBV28 and TRBJ2-1, the full variable domain reads DVKVTQSSRYLVKRTGEKVFLECVQDMDHENMFWYRQDPGLGLRLIYFSYDVKMKEKGDIPEGYSVSREKKERFSLILESASTNQTSMYLCASTVGGAREQFFGPGTRLTVL.

The CDR3 DNA follows: TGCGCCAGCAGCCACTACGCCCGGGGAGCACTCCACTACAATGAGCAGTTCTTC. This translates into CASSHYARGALHYNEQFF. This chain links TRBV4-1 with TRBJ2-1, with D possibly matching TRBD2 (5 bases). The CDR3 consists of 18 residues. Germline V gene lookup returns CDR1 MGHRA and CDR2 YSYEKL. The V end lost 3 bases, the J end lost 3 bases, and 21 bases lay between the germline ends.

This clone came up once. This chain joins TRBV30 and TRBJ2-1; D call uncertain. Germline V gene data show CDR1 as GTSNPN and CDR2 as SVGIG (reference sequence). V was clipped by 3 bases and J by 10 bases, with 16 bases between them. The CDR3 covers 13 residues. CDR3 sequence: CAWRDVVAGEQFF. CDR3 in DNA: TGTGCCTGGAGAGACGTGGTAGCCGGGGAGCAGTTCTTC.

The chain employs TRBV6-2 or TRBV6-3 and TRBJ2-7; 8 bases line up with TRBD2. CDR1 and CDR2 (germline): MNHEY, SVGEGT. The V gene end was trimmed by 5 bases and the J gene end by 0 bases; junction bases not matched to a gene: 3. The CDR3 is 14 residues long. The CDR3 nucleotides are TGTGCCAGCAGTCCCCGGGGGGGCTCCTACGAGCAGTACTTC. Its translation is CASSPRGGSYEQYF.

The rearrangement links TRBV5-1 to TRBJ2-5, with 10 bases identical to TRBD1. Germline CDR1 SGHRS, CDR2 YFSETQ. Unmatched junction bases numbered 11, after V lost 4 bases and J lost 5 bases. There are 16 residues in the CDR3. The CDR3 loop is CASSLVDRGLGETQYF. Written as DNA, the CDR3 is TGCGCCAGCAGCCTGGTAGACAGGGGGCTAGGGGAGACCCAGTACTTC.

V is TRBV30 and J is TRBJ1-4; D gene uncertain. The CDR3 sequence is 11 residues long. Deletions cut 0 bases from V and 8 bases from J, with 4 bases between. Germline V CDR1 and CDR2: GTSNPN, SVGIG (reference sequence). This CDR3 reads CAWSVREKLFF. For the CDR3, the DNA is TGTGCCTGGAGTGTCAGGGAAAAACTGTTTTTT. The full variable domain, with the rest looked up from reference TRBV30 and TRBJ1-4, is SQTIHQWPATLVQPVGSPLSLECTVEGTSNPNLYWYRQAAGRGLQLLFYSVGIGQISSEVPQNLSASRPQDRQFILSSKKLLLSDSGFYLCAWSVREKLFFGSGTQLSVL.

The genes are TRBV11-2 and TRBJ1-4; TRBD1 is a possible D gene (5 bases). Germline V gene sequence: CDR1 SGHAT, CDR2 FQNNGV. This CDR3 has 15 residues. Trimming removed 3 bases from V and 2 bases from J, with 10 bases in between. DNA of the CDR3: TGTGCCAGCAGCTTTACAAGGGGTACTAATGAAAAACTGTTTTTT. Translation gives CASSFTRGTNEKLFF.

The sample holds one count of this clone. The gene calls are TRBV28 and TRBJ2-2; TRBD1 is a possible D gene (5 bases). V was clipped by 10 bases and J by 3 bases, with 12 bases between them. This CDR3 contains 13 residues. The germline V gene has CDR1 MDHEN and CDR2 SYDVKM. In DNA, the CDR3 is TGTGCCACCCCGGACACACACACCGGGGAGCTGTTTTTT. Protein: CATPDTHTGELFF.

This chain's CDR3 is CASSGQGVETQYF. CDR3 in DNA: TGTGCCAGCAGCGGACAGGGGGTCGAGACCCAGTACTTC. The chain couples TRBV9 to TRBJ2-5; 9 bases align to TRBD1. V lost 3 bases, J lost 5 bases, and 2 bases stayed unmatched. Germline V gene sequence: CDR1 SGDLS, CDR2 YYNGEE. The CDR3 consists of 13 residues.

Only a few counts were recorded for this clone. The rearrangement joins TRBV28 to TRBJ2-2; 10 nucleotides match TRBD2. Trimming cost V 3 bases and J 3 bases; bases outside gene matches: 7. The CDR3 covers 17 residues. Germline V gives CDR1 MDHEN, CDR2 SYDVKM. The CDR3 sequence is CASSFISGRAHTGELFF. The CDR3 region has the DNA TGTGCCAGCAGTTTTATCAGCGGGAGGGCCCACACCGGGGAGCTGTTTTTT. Full variable domain (rest looked up from reference TRBV28 and TRBJ2-2): DVKVTQSSRYLVKRTGEKVFLECVQDMDHENMFWYRQDPGLGLRLIYFSYDVKMKEKGDIPEGYSVSREKKERFSLILESASTNQTSMYLCASSFISGRAHTGELFFGEGSRLTVL.